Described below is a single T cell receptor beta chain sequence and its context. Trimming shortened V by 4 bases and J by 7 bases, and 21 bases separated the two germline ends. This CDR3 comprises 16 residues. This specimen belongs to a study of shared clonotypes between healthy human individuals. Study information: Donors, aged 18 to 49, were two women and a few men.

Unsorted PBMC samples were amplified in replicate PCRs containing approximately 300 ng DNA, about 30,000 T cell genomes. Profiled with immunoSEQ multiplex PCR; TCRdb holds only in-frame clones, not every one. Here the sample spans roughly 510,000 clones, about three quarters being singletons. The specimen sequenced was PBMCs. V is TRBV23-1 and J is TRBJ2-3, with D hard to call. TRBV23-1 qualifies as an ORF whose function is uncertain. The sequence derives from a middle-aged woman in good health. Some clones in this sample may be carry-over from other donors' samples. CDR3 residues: CASSPRRAPQPHTQYF. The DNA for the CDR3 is TGCGCCAGCAGTCCTCGCCGGGCTCCACAACCCCATACGCAGTATTTT.